These 24 T cell receptor beta chains were all obtained from the same sample, sequenced in a study of T-cell reconstitution after alpha-beta-depleted transplantation in children. Unique molecular identifiers were used to barcode this TCRbeta library. MiXCR, run by TCRdb on the PCR reads, gives a single entry per CDR3 protein. The sample has a few hundred thousand distinct CDR3 sequences, 20% to 30% seen once. Sequenced material: PBMCs, taken before TCRalphabeta/CD19-depleted stem cell transplant. Receptors originate from a boy younger than two with Wiskott-Aldrich syndrome, due to receive a stem cell transplant.

This chain connects TRBV7-2 to TRBJ2-5; 7 bases align to TRBD2. The CDR3 has 16 residues. In germline, CDR1 is SGHTA, CDR2 FQGNSA. The V and J ends lost 5 bases and 4 bases, in that order; junction bases with no gene match: 13. CDR3 nucleotides: TGTGCCAGCAGCCCATCCCCGGGCGGGAGAGGAGAGACCCAGTACTTC. Its protein product is CASSPSPGGRGETQYF.

This clonotype has only a few counts. The chain is built from TRBV5-4 and TRBJ2-1; 13 nucleotides align to TRBD2. Germline lookup yields CDR1 SGHNT and CDR2 YYREEE (reference sequence). This CDR3 region has 20 residues. J lost 0 bases, V lost 4 bases, and 13 bases had no gene match. CDR3 sequence: CASSLRPGLAGIPSYNEQFF. The CDR3 nucleotides read TGTGCCAGCAGCCTTAGGCCGGGACTAGCGGGAATTCCCTCCTACAATGAGCAGTTCTTC.

The chain carries TRBV20-1 and TRBJ1-5, with D possibly matching TRBD1 (5 bases). Trimming pared 6 bases from V and 4 bases from J, leaving 13 bases between. The germline V gene has CDR1 DFQATT and CDR2 SNEGSKA (reference sequence). This CDR3 contains 13 residues. The CDR3 nucleotides read TGCAGTGCAACGACAGATGTGAATCAGCCCCAGCATTTT. Amino acids: CSATTDVNQPQHF.

The chain employs TRBV18 and TRBJ2-7; TRBD1 matches 8 bases. Looked up from germline, CDR1 is KGHSH and CDR2 is LQKENI. Trimming removed 3 bases from V and 6 bases from J; junction bases left unmatched: 13. The CDR3 spans 16 residues. The CDR3 DNA is TGTGCCAGCTCACCTTACCCCGGGACAGGTGTGGGCGAGCAGTACTTC. It is translated as CASSPYPGTGVGEQYF.

This clonotype was counted a few times. J is TRBJ2-2 and V is TRBV27; the D gene is possibly TRBD1 (6 bases). The CDR3 is 19 amino acids. Between the trimmed V and J ends, which lost 3 bases and 2 bases, there was a span of 22 bases. CDR1 is MNHEY and CDR2 is SMNVEV in the germline V gene (reference sequence). The CDR3 reads CASSFSVAQQGRNTGELFF. DNA for the CDR3: TGTGCCAGCAGTTTCTCGGTGGCACAACAGGGTCGCAACACCGGGGAGCTGTTTTTT.

The V and J genes are TRBV5-1 and TRBJ2-7; D possibly corresponds to TRBD2 (5 bases). Germline CDR1 SGHRS, CDR2 YFSETQ. The CDR3 runs to 14 residues. The germline V and J ends were trimmed by 4 bases and 2 bases, with 13 bases remaining between them. The CDR3 region has the DNA TGCGCCAGCAGCCGCGAGGGTCCACCCTACGAGCAGTACTTC. It yields the protein CASSREGPPYEQYF.

This clonotype has only a few counts. The V and J genes are TRBV20-1 and TRBJ2-1; D is unclear. In germline, CDR1 is DFQATT, CDR2 SNEGSKA (reference sequence). This CDR3 has 14 residues. Trimming left V 1 base short and J 4 bases short, with 11 bases between. CDR3 sequence: CSARGSRSYNEQFF. In nucleotides, the CDR3 is TGCAGTGCTAGAGGGTCTAGATCGTACAATGAGCAGTTCTTC.

This chain joins TRBV12-3 or TRBV12-4 and TRBJ1-1; D not certain. V lost 8 bases to trimming and J lost 1 base, with 20 bases between them. The CDR3 is 16 amino acids. For the CDR3, the DNA is TGTGCCAGCCGAGGAACCCGGACTGGGAGGAACACTGAAGCTTTCTTT. Encoded protein: CASRGTRTGRNTEAFF.

This chain uses TRBV7-8 with TRBJ2-2; 9 bases line up with TRBD2. This CDR3 is built from 15 residues. Germline values: CDR1 SGHVS, CDR2 FQNEAQ. J gave up 1 base and V 8 bases, and 5 bases lay outside the gene matches. In DNA form, the CDR3 reads TGTGCCAGCCGGGGACTAGCACAGAACACCGGGGAGCTGTTTTTT. Its translation: CASRGLAQNTGELFF.

The genes are TRBV20-1 and TRBJ2-2, with D maybe TRBD2 (6 bases). Germline V CDR1 and CDR2: DFQATT, SNEGSKA (reference sequence). This CDR3 is built from 13 residues. V was pared by 6 bases and J by 2 bases, with 10 bases between. In nucleotides, the CDR3 is TGCAGTGCCGGGGGAGCAAACACCGGGGAGCTGTTTTTT. It encodes CSAGGANTGELFF.

The genes are TRBV4-1 and TRBJ2-1, with D perhaps TRBD2 (5 bases). Germline values: CDR1 MGHRA, CDR2 YSYEKL. Between the trimmed V and J ends, which lost 1 base and 8 bases, there was a span of 18 bases. The CDR3 spans 16 residues. CDR3 region: CASSQVSGLAGDEQFF. CDR3 in DNA: TGCGCCAGCAGCCAAGTCTCTGGGCTAGCCGGGGATGAGCAGTTCTTC.

This clonotype has a handful of counts. The genes are TRBV5-1 and TRBJ2-7; 8 nucleotides match TRBD2. Germline V gives CDR1 SGHRS, CDR2 YFSETQ. CDR3 length equals 15 residues. Trimming removed 4 bases from V and 7 bases from J; junction bases left unmatched: 13. The DNA of the CDR3 is TGCGCCAGCAGCCCACAGCAAGCGGGAGCTGGGGAGCAGTACTTC. Translated, it gives CASSPQQAGAGEQYF.

J is TRBJ2-5 and V is TRBV4-1; D is unclear. Looked up from germline, CDR1 is MGHRA and CDR2 is YSYEKL. This CDR3 has 12 amino acids. V lost 5 bases and J lost 5, with 9 bases in between. The CDR3 is CASSIDMETQYF. DNA of the CDR3: TGCGCCAGCAGCATCGACATGGAGACCCAGTACTTC.

This chain connects TRBV30 to TRBJ1-2; the match to TRBD1 covers 9 bases. Trimming at V came to 4 bases and at J to 2 bases, leaving 14 bases not matched to a gene. The CDR3 runs 17 residues. CDR1 GTSNPN and CDR2 SVGIG come from the germline V gene (reference sequence). CDR3 sequence reads: CAWIDRTTGGLNYGYTF. In DNA, the CDR3 is TGTGCCTGGATTGACAGGACCACAGGGGGCTTGAACTATGGCTACACCTTC.

The chain has TRBV20-1 and TRBJ2-1, with 12 bases identical to TRBD2. The CDR3 extends over 16 amino acids. Germline CDR1 reads DFQATT; CDR2 reads SNEGSKA (reference sequence). The ends lost 5 bases at V and 4 bases at J; junction bases unmatched: 9. The CDR3 DNA follows: TGCAGTGCTCCCCTGACTAGCGGGAGACCTTACAATGAGCAGTTCTTC. Its protein product is CSAPLTSGRPYNEQFF.

This chain uses TRBV4-2 with TRBJ2-2, with 8 bases matching TRBD2. CDR3 size: 17 residues. Germline values: CDR1 LGHNA, CDR2 YNFKEQ. The J segment lost 4 bases and the V segment lost 2 bases, leaving 9 bases of the junction unmatched. The CDR3 is CASSQIKSGSATGELFF. CDR3 bases: TGTGCCAGCAGCCAAATAAAGAGCGGGAGTGCCACCGGGGAGCTGTTTTTT.

This clonotype appeared many times. The J gene is TRBJ2-1, the V gene TRBV5-1, with D possibly matching TRBD2 (6 bases). CDR1 SGHRS and CDR2 YFSETQ come from the germline V gene. This CDR3 is built from 13 residues. Trimming cost V 4 bases and J 3 bases, with 8 bases left between them. The DNA for the CDR3 is TGCGCCAGCAGCCTGGACTACTACAATGAGCAGTTCTTC. Its protein is CASSLDYYNEQFF.

J is TRBJ1-5 and V is TRBV5-5; D uncertain. The germline V gene has CDR1 SGHKS and CDR2 YYEKEE (reference sequence). Trimming removed 1 base at V and 2 bases at J, with 16 bases between. The CDR3 totals 17 residues. The CDR3 reads CASSLRQAGLGNQPQHF. The CDR3 nucleotides are TGTGCCAGCAGCTTGAGGCAGGCGGGCTTGGGCAATCAGCCCCAGCATTTT.

This clonotype was counted a few times. The V and J genes are TRBV27 and TRBJ2-7; D is unclear. CDR1 and CDR2 from the germline V gene are MNHEY and SMNVEV (reference sequence). CDR3 size: 13 residues. The V and J ends lost 1 base and 6 bases respectively, with 10 bases between them. CDR3 in DNA: TGTGCCAGCAGTTTATGGACGGGCGGCGAGCAGTACTTC. It specifies CASSLWTGGEQYF.

V is TRBV5-1 and J is TRBJ2-1; no definite D call. Per germline, CDR1 SGHRS and CDR2 YFSETQ. V lost 3 bases, J lost 9 bases, and 10 bases lay in between. The CDR3 sequence is 12 residues long. The CDR3 sequence is CASSSIGREQFF. CDR3 nucleotides: TGCGCCAGCAGCTCCATAGGTCGTGAGCAGTTCTTC.

The chain recombines TRBV12-3 or TRBV12-4 with TRBJ2-7; 8 bases line up with TRBD2. J lost 5 bases, V lost 1 base, and 7 bases had no gene match. The CDR3 spans 15 residues. DNA for the CDR3: TGTGCCAGCAGTTTAGGGAGCGGGAGACTCCACGAGCAGTACTTC. Translated, it gives CASSLGSGRLHEQYF.

The chain has TRBV4-1 and TRBJ1-5, with a weak D call TRBD1 (5 bases). The CDR3 totals 15 residues. Germline V lookup: CDR1 MGHRA, CDR2 YSYEKL. V shed 1 base and J shed 5 bases, with 12 bases lying between them. The CDR3 sequence: CASSQGAGRDQPQHF. The CDR3 DNA reads TGCGCCAGCAGCCAAGGGGCAGGGCGAGATCAGCCCCAGCATTTT.

This clonotype was seen a few times. The V and J genes are TRBV20-1 and TRBJ2-3, with 13 bases that match TRBD2. Germline loops: CDR1 DFQATT, CDR2 SNEGSKA (reference sequence). V was pared by 5 bases and J by 2 bases, with 4 bases of the junction left unmatched. This CDR3 contains 15 residues. DNA of the CDR3: TGCAGTGCTGGACTAGCGGGAGCTTACACAGATACGCAGTATTTT. The encoded protein is CSAGLAGAYTDTQYF.

The sample holds a few counts of this clonotype. V is TRBV5-1 and J is TRBJ2-1; 14 bases match TRBD2. The CDR3 spans 17 residues. V shed 0 bases and J 7 bases; nucleotides not matched to a gene: 6. CDR1 is SGHRS and CDR2 is YFSETQ in the germline V gene. The CDR3 is CASSLAQGLAGVNEQFF. The DNA of the CDR3 is TGCGCCAGCAGCTTGGCCCAGGGACTAGCGGGAGTAAATGAGCAGTTCTTC.